The T cell receptor (beta chain) under discussion was sequenced for a study of CD4 T cells in relation to SARS-CoV-2 and coronaviruses. On the study more broadly: PBMCs were cultured with antigen for roughly 11 days before TCR beta sequencing. Convalescent donors were aged roughly 21 to 80, with median roughly 40 years.

The assay was immunoSEQ multiplex PCR, and TCRdb's table has in-frame clones only and misses some. The data show fewer than 35,000 clones, roughly four fifths seen once. Whole-study findings and limits: This crossreactivity analysis covered spike protein alone, no other viral proteins. According to naive versus memory sequencing, detected responses are memory recall, not newly primed.

Germline trimming cut 1 base from V and 5 bases from J; bases unmatched to any gene: 5. This CDR3 contains 15 residues. Germline V gene data show CDR1 as LGHNA and CDR2 as YNFKEQ. This clone turned up a few times. What it binds is unknown. This TCR was recovered from an adult with COVID-19. This sequence joins TRBV4-2 and TRBJ2-7; the match to TRBD2 covers 10 bases. The specimen sequenced was memory CD4+ T cells from PBMCs, cultured in vitro. Here the CDR3 DNA reads TGTGCCAGCAGCCAAGTCACTAGCGGGGTACACGAGCAGTACTTC. Translation: CASSQVTSGVHEQYF.